The 23 T cell receptor beta chains listed next were all sequenced from one sample in a study of T cells after yellow fever vaccination. Each CDR3 protein gets one entry after TCRdb re-called the 5' RACE reads with MiXCR. This sample has some 400,000 distinct CDR3 sequences, with roughly 6.1% found just once. The sequences come from PBMCs, collected 5 days after the yellow fever booster vaccination. Receptors originate from a man aged 30-40 years who received the YFV17D yellow fever vaccine.

This clonotype was seen a handful of times. The chain recombines TRBV5-5 with TRBJ2-1, with D perhaps TRBD2 (6 bases). Germline V CDR1 and CDR2: SGHKS, YYEKEE (reference sequence). Between the trimmed V and J ends, which lost 3 bases and 3 bases, there was a span of 13 bases. This CDR3 has 15 residues. The CDR3 spells CASSSISGGYNEQFF. The CDR3 nucleotides read TGTGCCAGCAGCTCAATATCCGGGGGCTACAATGAGCAGTTCTTC.

This clonotype was detected many times. The J gene is TRBJ2-2, the V gene TRBV7-9; possibly TRBD2 for D (5 bases). Trimming pared 4 bases from V and 7 bases from J, leaving 13 bases between. CDR1 and CDR2 (germline): SEHNR, FQNEAQ (reference sequence). There are 14 residues in the CDR3. Here the CDR3 DNA reads TGTGCCAGCAGCTCGACTACGGTTAGCGGGGAGCTGTTTTTT. Amino acids: CASSSTTVSGELFF.

This clonotype was observed at least ten times. The rearrangement joins TRBV10-3 to TRBJ2-2; 8 nucleotides agree with TRBD2. The germline V gene has CDR1 ENHRY and CDR2 SYGVKD. There are 16 residues in the CDR3. V dropped 6 bases and J dropped 5; count of bases not matched to a gene: 11. Here the CDR3 reads CAIRSFTGRVTGELFF. The CDR3 bases are TGTGCCATCAGATCTTTCACCGGGAGGGTGACCGGGGAGCTGTTTTTT.

This clonotype was recorded a few times. The chain employs TRBV12-3 or TRBV12-4 and TRBJ2-7, with 10 bases that match TRBD2. Trimming took 5 bases from V and 2 from J; bases not matched to a gene: 9. The CDR3 has 16 residues. The CDR3 DNA reads TGTGCCAGCAGTGTCGGACTAGCGGAGTCCCCCTACGAGCAGTACTTC. It encodes CASSVGLAESPYEQYF.

This chain connects TRBV7-2 to TRBJ2-5, with D perhaps given as TRBD1 or TRBD2 (7 bases each). CDR1 SGHTA and CDR2 FQGNSA come from the germline V gene. The CDR3 has 17 residues. V was cut by 5 bases and J by 4 bases, with 23 bases left in between. CDR3 bases: TGTGCCAGCAGCCCGGGAGCCTACAGGGGAGGGAGAGAGACCCAGTACTTC. Translating it yields CASSPGAYRGGRETQYF.

This clonotype was detected ten times or more. The chain links TRBV5-5 to TRBJ2-2; 11 nucleotides agree with TRBD2. The V gene's germline CDR1 is SGHKS and CDR2 YYEKEE (reference sequence). This CDR3 comprises 17 residues. Losses at the gene ends were 3 bases for V and 7 bases for J; bases not matched to a gene: 11. CDR3 loop: CASSSHKLAGGFGELFF. For the CDR3, the DNA is TGTGCCAGCAGCTCCCATAAGCTAGCGGGAGGCTTCGGGGAGCTGTTTTTT.

This clonotype was seen repeatedly, ten times or more. The chain recombines TRBV20-1 with TRBJ2-1; D not resolved. Germline assignment: CDR1 DFQATT and CDR2 SNEGSKA (reference sequence). V was cut by 3 bases and J by 0 bases, with 6 bases left in between. The CDR3 runs to 13 residues. The CDR3 coding sequence is TGCAGTGCTAGCGAGCACTCCTACAATGAGCAGTTCTTC. Translating gives CSASEHSYNEQFF.

To note about this clonotype: This may stem from a read error, because a much larger clone lies one nucleotide away. The CDR3 DNA is TGTGCCAGCAGCTCCGGGACGCAAACCGGGGAGCTGCTTTTT. Amino acids: CASSSGTQTGELLF. This chain connects TRBV5-5 to TRBJ2-2, with D perhaps given as TRBD1 or TRBD2 (5 bases each). Germline CDR1 SGHKS, CDR2 YYEKEE (reference sequence). CDR3 length: 14 amino acids. The full variable domain, its missing parts supplied by reference TRBV5-5 and TRBJ2-2, is DAGVTQSPTHLIKTRGQQVTLRCSPISGHKSVSWYQQVLGQGPQFIFQYYEKEERGRGNFPDRFSARQFPNYSSELNVNALLLGDSALYLCASSSGTQTGELLFGEGSRLTVL.

At least ten counts were recorded for this clonotype. The V and J genes are TRBV7-9 and TRBJ2-4; the D gene is possibly TRBD1 (6 bases). CDR3 length: 16 amino acids. The V gene's germline CDR1 is SEHNR and CDR2 FQNEAQ (reference sequence). Trimming took 4 bases from V and 0 from J, leaving 13 bases between them. The CDR3 here is CASSSWTDLAKNIQYF. The CDR3 DNA follows: TGTGCCAGCAGCTCCTGGACAGACCTAGCCAAAAACATTCAGTACTTC.

The chain links TRBV11-3 to TRBJ2-2; possibly TRBD1 for D (6 bases). CDR3 length: 14 residues. Germline lookup yields CDR1 SGHNT and CDR2 YENEEA. Trimming stripped 5 bases from V and 9 bases from J, with 16 bases between. CDR3 DNA: TGTGCCAGCAGCCGAGGACAGAATTGGCGGGAGCTGTTTTTT. Protein: CASSRGQNWRELFF.

This chain joins TRBV5-1 and TRBJ2-6; 8 nucleotides align to TRBD2. V gave up 0 bases and J gave up 5 bases; unmatched junction bases: 7. There are 17 residues in the CDR3. CDR1 is SGHRS, CDR2 YFSETQ, per germline. For the CDR3, the DNA is TGCGCCAGCAGCTTGGTAGCGGGAATGGAAAGGGCCAACGTCCTGACTTTC. This sequence encodes CASSLVAGMERANVLTF. Drawing the rest from reference TRBV5-1 and TRBJ2-6, the complete variable domain is KAGVTQTPRYLIKTRGQQVTLSCSPISGHRSVSWYQQTPGQGLQFLFEYFSETQRNKGNFPGRFSGRQFSNSRSEMNVSTLELGDSALYLCASSLVAGMERANVLTFGAGSRLTVL.

The chain has TRBV20-1 and TRBJ2-7; 7 bases agree with TRBD2. V shed 0 bases, J shed 3 bases, and the junction held 8 bases outside the gene matches. Germline lookup yields CDR1 DFQATT and CDR2 SNEGSKA (reference sequence). The CDR3 totals 15 residues. CDR3 DNA: TGCAGTGCTAGAGATTCTACTCGGGAGGACTACGAGCAGTACTTC. This gives the protein CSARDSTREDYEQYF.

This clonotype has ten or more counts. The gene calls are TRBV29-1 and TRBJ2-1, with unresolved D. Germline-derived CDR1 and CDR2 are SQVTM and ANQGSEA. The germline V and J ends were trimmed by 6 bases and 9 bases, with 15 bases remaining between them. This CDR3 region has 12 residues. CDR3: CSVRPKALEQFF. The DNA of the CDR3 is TGCAGCGTGAGACCGAAAGCACTTGAGCAGTTCTTC.

The table lists this clonotype with a few counts. This chain links TRBV20-1 with TRBJ2-7, with 8 bases that match TRBD2. This CDR3 comprises 12 residues. Germline CDR1 is DFQATT and CDR2 is SNEGSKA (reference sequence). CDR3 coding DNA: TGCAGGGGGGAGCGGGAGAGCTACGAGCAGTACTTC. Protein sequence: CRGERESYEQYF.

This clonotype was seen many times. This rearrangement joins TRBV20-1 to TRBJ2-1; tentatively, D is TRBD2 (6 bases). This CDR3 is built from 12 residues. Trimming took off 6 bases at V and 7 bases at J, with 13 bases between the two ends. Germline V gives CDR1 DFQATT, CDR2 SNEGSKA (reference sequence). The CDR3 coding sequence is TGCAGTGCCAGGAGGGCCATTAATGAGCAGTTCTTC. This encodes CSARRAINEQFF.

V gene TRBV12-3 or TRBV12-4 combines with J gene TRBJ1-4; 7 nucleotides align to TRBD1. Trimming at V came to 5 bases and at J to 10 bases, leaving 7 bases not matched to a gene. The CDR3 sequence is 13 residues long. The CDR3 bases are TGTGCCAGCAGTCCTCAAGGGGGCGGAAAACTGTTTTTT. This sequence encodes CASSPQGGGKLFF.

This clonotype has a handful of counts. This chain joins TRBV19 and TRBJ1-3; D gene unclear. CDR3 length: 14 residues. V dropped 3 bases and J dropped 1 base, with 7 bases sitting between them. Germline values: CDR1 LNHDA, CDR2 SQIVND (reference sequence). The CDR3 DNA reads as TGTGCCAGTAGTATTGAGAGATCTGGAAACACCATATATTTT. The encoded protein is CASSIERSGNTIYF.

This clonotype was seen a few times. The chain joins TRBV7-8 to TRBJ2-2; either TRBD1 or TRBD2 may supply D (5 bases each). The germline gives CDR1 SGHVS, CDR2 FQNEAQ. Trimming shortened V by 5 bases and J by 6 bases, and 19 bases separated the two germline ends. This CDR3 has 16 amino acids. For the CDR3, the DNA is TGTGCCAGCAGCACCCTTTCGGGGCCTCCCGCCGGGGAGCTGTTTTTT. Translation gives CASSTLSGPPAGELFF.

This clonotype was recorded many times. The chain has TRBV7-2 and TRBJ1-4, with D possibly matching TRBD1 (6 bases). This CDR3 has 13 amino acids. V was pared by 2 bases and J by 6 bases, with 7 bases between. CDR1 and CDR2 (germline): SGHTA, FQGNSA. CDR3 sequence (DNA): TGTGCCAGCAGCTTAAACAGGGATGAAAAACTGTTTTTT. It codes for CASSLNRDEKLFF.

This clonotype was picked up a small number of times. The gene calls are TRBV2 and TRBJ2-7; D gene ambiguous. The CDR3 sequence is 10 residues long. From germline, CDR1 is SNHLY and CDR2 FYNNEI. The V end lost 4 bases, the J end lost 7 bases, and 5 bases lay between the germline ends. This CDR3 is CASSVREQYF. For the CDR3, the DNA is TGTGCCAGCAGTGTAAGAGAGCAGTACTTC.

This clonotype was picked up many times. V is TRBV5-1 and J is TRBJ1-1; no clear D. Looked up from germline, CDR1 is SGHRS and CDR2 is YFSETQ. Trimming removed 9 bases at V and 5 bases at J, with 11 bases between. This CDR3 is built from 11 residues. CDR3 in DNA: TGCGCCATCCCTATCAGGACTGAAGCTTTCTTT. Its translation is CAIPIRTEAFF.

This sequence joins TRBV18 and TRBJ2-7; TRBD1 is a possible D gene (7 bases). V lost 3 bases and J 2 bases, leaving 14 bases between the germline ends. Germline V gene lookup returns CDR1 KGHSH and CDR2 LQKENI. The CDR3 is 15 residues long. CDR3 coding DNA: TGTGCCAGCTCACCGGGGGGACAGAATACCTACGAGCAGTACTTC. The encoded protein is CASSPGGQNTYEQYF.

This clonotype has only a few counts. This chain joins TRBV5-1 and TRBJ2-7, with 8 bases aligning to TRBD2. The CDR3 runs to 13 residues. With 3 bases clipped from V and 5 bases from J, the junction kept 4 bases outside the gene matches. The germline V gene has CDR1 SGHRS and CDR2 YFSETQ. This chain's CDR3 is CASSSQRENEQYF. The CDR3 bases are TGCGCCAGCAGCTCCCAGCGGGAGAACGAGCAGTACTTC. Full variable domain (outside the CDR3, taken from reference TRBV5-1 and TRBJ2-7): KAGVTQTPRYLIKTRGQQVTLSCSPISGHRSVSWYQQTPGQGLQFLFEYFSETQRNKGNFPGRFSGRQFSNSRSEMNVSTLELGDSALYLCASSSQRENEQYFGPGTRLTVT.